Only one count was recorded for the clone carrying this T cell receptor (beta chain). The antigen remains unidentified. This specimen comes from a study of immune cell composition in non-small cell lung cancer. Overall study findings and caveats: Tumour-reactive clones were not shown to match dominant in vivo tumour clones. TIL tumour reactivity correlated with maximal tumour-associated clone frequency in adenocarcinoma. Lung adenocarcinomas had lower top 10 clone scores and clonality than squamous tumours. Squamous carcinomas (75%) more often had tumour-associated clones >0.5% than adenocarcinomas (33%).

TCRdb's table, derived via immunoSEQ multiplex PCR, lists solely in-frame clones and lacks some. The sample lists around 10,000 clones; about 60% were seen once. The CDR3 totals 14 residues. The V gene lost 0 bases and the J gene lost 1 base, with 8 bases spanning the gap. Germline CDR1 SQVTM, CDR2 ANQGSEA. The V and J genes are TRBV29-1 and TRBJ2-3; D not resolved. The sequenced sample consisted of lung tumor tissue. The sequence derives from a human donor with non-small cell lung cancer. The CDR3 sequence: CSVEDELRTDTQYF. In nucleotides, the CDR3 is TGCAGCGTTGAAGATGAGTTACGCACAGATACGCAGTATTTT.